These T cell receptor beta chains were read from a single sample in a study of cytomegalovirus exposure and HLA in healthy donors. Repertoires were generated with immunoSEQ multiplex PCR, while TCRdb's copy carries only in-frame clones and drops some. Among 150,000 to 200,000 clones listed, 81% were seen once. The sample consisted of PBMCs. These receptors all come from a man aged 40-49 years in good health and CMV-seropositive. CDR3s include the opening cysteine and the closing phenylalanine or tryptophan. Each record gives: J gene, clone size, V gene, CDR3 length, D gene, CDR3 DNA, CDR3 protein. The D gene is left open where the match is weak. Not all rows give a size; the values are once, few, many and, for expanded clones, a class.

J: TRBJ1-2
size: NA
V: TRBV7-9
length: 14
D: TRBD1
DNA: TGTGCCAGCAGCCGACTGGACAGGGGCTATGGCTACACCTTC
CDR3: CASSRLDRGYGYTF

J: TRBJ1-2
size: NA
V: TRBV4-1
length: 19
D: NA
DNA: TGCGCCAGCAGCCCTCAAGTCGATGGGTGGGTCGTAGGACTTTATGGCTACGCCTTC
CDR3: CASSPQVDGWVVGLYGYAF

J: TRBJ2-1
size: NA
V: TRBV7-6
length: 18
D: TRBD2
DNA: TGTGCCAGCAGCTGTCTAGCGGGAGCCGCCAACTTTCAGGTAGGGCAGTTCTTC
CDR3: CASSCLAGAANFQVGQFF

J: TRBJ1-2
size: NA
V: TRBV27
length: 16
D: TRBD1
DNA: TGTGCCAGCAGTCCCAACCTGGGACAGGGAATGTATGGCTACACCTTC
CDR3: CASSPNLGQGMYGYTF

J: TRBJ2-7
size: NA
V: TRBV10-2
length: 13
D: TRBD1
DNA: TGCGCCAGCAGTGAGTCATCAGGGGGCGAGCAGTACTTC
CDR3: CASSESSGGEQYF

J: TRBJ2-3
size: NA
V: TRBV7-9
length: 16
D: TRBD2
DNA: TGTGCCAGCAGCCCTGGACTAGCGGGGCACACAGATACGCAGTATTTT
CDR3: CASSPGLAGHTDTQYF

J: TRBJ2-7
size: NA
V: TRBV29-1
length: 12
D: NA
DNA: TGCAGCGTTGCCAGTCTTACGAAGGAGCAGTACTTC
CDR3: CSVASLTKEQYF

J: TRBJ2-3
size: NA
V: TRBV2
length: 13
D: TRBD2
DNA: TGTGCCAGCGGGGGGGAAAACACAGATACGCAGTATTTT
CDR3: CASGGENTDTQYF

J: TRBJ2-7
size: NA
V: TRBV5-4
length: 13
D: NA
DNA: TGTGCCAGCAGCAAGGACTTCTCCTACGAGCAGTACTTC
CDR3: CASSKDFSYEQYF

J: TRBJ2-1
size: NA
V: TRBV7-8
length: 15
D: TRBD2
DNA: TGTGCCAGCAGGAAAGCGGGAGCTTCATACAATGAGCAGTTCTTC
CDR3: CASRKAGASYNEQFF

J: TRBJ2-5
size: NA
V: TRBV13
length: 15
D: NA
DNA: TGTGCCAGCAGCACGCGCGCAGGGGTCAAGGAGACCCAGTACTTC
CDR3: CASSTRAGVKETQYF

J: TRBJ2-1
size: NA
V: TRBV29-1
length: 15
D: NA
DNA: TGCAGCGCCCGGTTGCGGGGCGTTATTGAGTGGGAGCAGTTCTTC
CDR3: CSARLRGVIEWEQFF

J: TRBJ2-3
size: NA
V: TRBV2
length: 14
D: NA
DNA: TGTGCCAGCAGTTCAGAGCAGGGGGGAGATACGCAGTATTTT
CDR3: CASSSEQGGDTQYF

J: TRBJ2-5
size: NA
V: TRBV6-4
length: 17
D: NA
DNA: TGTGCCAGCAGTGCACAGGACAGTTGGGCTAGTTTGGAGACCCAGTACTTC
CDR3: CASSAQDSWASLETQYF

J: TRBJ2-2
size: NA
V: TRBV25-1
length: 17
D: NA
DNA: TGTGCCAGCAGTGAATGGACAGCCGGGACGAACACCGGGGAGCTGTTTTTT
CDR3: CASSEWTAGTNTGELFF

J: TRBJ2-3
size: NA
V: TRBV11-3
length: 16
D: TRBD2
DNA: TGTGCCAGCAGCCCGGGACTAGCGAGTAGCACAGATACGCAGTATTTT
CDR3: CASSPGLASSTDTQYF

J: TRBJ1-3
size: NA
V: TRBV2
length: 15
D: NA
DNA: TGTGCCAGCAGGGAGGGGGGGCTTAACGGAAACACCATATATTTT
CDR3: CASREGGLNGNTIYF

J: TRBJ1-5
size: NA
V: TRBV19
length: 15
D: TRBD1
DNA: TGTGCCAGTAGTAGTGACAGGGGGCGCGTTCAGCCCCAGCATTTT
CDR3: CASSSDRGRVQPQHF

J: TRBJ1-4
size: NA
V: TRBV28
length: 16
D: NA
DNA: TGTGCCAGCAGTTCACCCCCAGGGCCTCATAATGAAAAACTGTTTTTT
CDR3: CASSSPPGPHNEKLFF

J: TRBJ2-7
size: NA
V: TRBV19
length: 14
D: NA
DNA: TGTGCCAGTAGTATAGAAGACAGGACCTACGAGCAGTACTTC
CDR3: CASSIEDRTYEQYF

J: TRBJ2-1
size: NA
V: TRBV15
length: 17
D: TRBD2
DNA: TGTGCCACCAGCACCTCGGATGGACTAGCGGGATACAATGAGCAGTTCTTC
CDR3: CATSTSDGLAGYNEQFF

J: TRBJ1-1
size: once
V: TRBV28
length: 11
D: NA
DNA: TGTGCCAGCCTAGAGAACACTGAAGCTTTCTTT
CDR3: CASLENTEAFF

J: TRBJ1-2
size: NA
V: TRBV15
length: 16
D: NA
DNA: TGTGCCACCAGCAGTAGGGGGACAAAACTTAACTATGGCTACACCTTC
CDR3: CATSSRGTKLNYGYTF

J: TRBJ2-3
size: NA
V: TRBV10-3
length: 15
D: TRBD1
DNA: TGTGCCATCAGCATACAGGGGCAAAGCACAGATACGCAGTATTTT
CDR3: CAISIQGQSTDTQYF

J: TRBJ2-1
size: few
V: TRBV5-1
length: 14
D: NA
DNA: TGCGCCAGCAGCTTGGACAGGGTAAACAATGAGCAGTTCTTC
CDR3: CASSLDRVNNEQFF

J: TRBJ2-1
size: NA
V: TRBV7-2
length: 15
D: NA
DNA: TGTGCCAGCACCCCTTCCCAGAATTATTACAATGAGCAGTTCTTC
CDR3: CASTPSQNYYNEQFF

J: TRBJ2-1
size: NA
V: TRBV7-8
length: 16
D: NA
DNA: TGTGCCAGCAGCCCCATTCGTGGGAGTTCCTACAATGAGCAGTTCTTC
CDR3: CASSPIRGSSYNEQFF